The next 8 T cell receptor beta chains were all read from a single sample in a study of blood T cell repertoires in COVID-19. Repertoires were generated with immunoSEQ multiplex PCR, while TCRdb's copy carries only in-frame clones and drops some. The data show about 310,000 clones, with around 91% seen just once and around 0.98% held by the top ten. The material sequenced was peripheral blood. The receptors come from a woman aged 35 to 49 with COVID-19, enrolled during active disease.

In this sample, this clone turned up once. The chain employs TRBV9 and TRBJ2-7; D is ambiguous. There are 12 residues in the CDR3. Germline CDR1 SGDLS, CDR2 YYNGEE. V dropped 0 bases and J dropped 3 bases, with 4 bases sitting between them. Here the CDR3 DNA reads TGTGCCAGCAGCGTAGACGGCTACGAGCAGTACTTC. Translating it yields CASSVDGYEQYF.

J is TRBJ2-1 and V is TRBV19; perhaps TRBD2 as D (6 bases). From germline, CDR1 is LNHDA and CDR2 SQIVND (reference sequence). V gave up 4 bases and J gave up 4 bases, with 11 bases separating them. There are 14 residues in the CDR3. The CDR3 DNA follows: TGTGCCAGTAGTAGGCCAGGGACTTACAATGAGCAGTTCTTC. Its protein product is CASSRPGTYNEQFF.

The genes are TRBV10-2 and TRBJ2-7; 8 bases match TRBD2. J lost 7 bases, V lost 10 bases, and 12 bases had no gene match. This CDR3 comprises 13 residues. Germline V CDR1 and CDR2: WSHSY, SAAADI. DNA for the CDR3: TGCGCCACCAAAAGGGGTAGCGGGGAAGAGCAGTACTTC. It encodes CATKRGSGEEQYF.

V gene TRBV7-3 combines with J gene TRBJ2-2, with 9 bases fitting TRBD1. Germline trimming cut 6 bases from V and 5 bases from J; bases unmatched to any gene: 7. CDR1 is SGHTA and CDR2 is FQGTGA in the germline V gene. The CDR3 has 15 residues. CDR3 sequence reads: CASRLATGGTGELFF. The CDR3 nucleotides read TGTGCCAGCAGACTCGCGACAGGGGGAACCGGGGAGCTGTTTTTT.

The V and J genes are TRBV27 and TRBJ1-1; unclear D gene. V gave up 4 bases and J gave up 2 bases, with 11 bases separating them. Germline lookup yields CDR1 MNHEY and CDR2 SMNVEV (reference sequence). This CDR3 region has 14 residues. This chain's CDR3 is CASSSGFRNTEAFF. The CDR3, as DNA: TGTGCCAGCAGTTCGGGATTTCGAAACACTGAAGCTTTCTTT.

This sequence joins TRBV7-2 and TRBJ2-1; D perhaps matches TRBD2 (6 bases). CDR3 length equals 15 residues. Trimming cost V 5 bases and J 3 bases, with 14 bases left between them. CDR1 SGHTA and CDR2 FQGNSA come from the germline V gene. CDR3 DNA: TGTGCCAGCAGCCCCCGGTGGCGGGACTACAATGAGCAGTTCTTC. It encodes CASSPRWRDYNEQFF.

The chain joins TRBV5-4 to TRBJ2-3; D unclear. Trimming removed 3 bases from V and 3 bases from J, with 8 bases in between. Germline V lookup: CDR1 SGHNT, CDR2 YYREEE (reference sequence). This CDR3 contains 13 residues. CDR3 coding DNA: TGTGCCAGCAGCTCAACTAAGACAGATACGCAGTATTTT. Translating it yields CASSSTKTDTQYF.

The chain links TRBV28 to TRBJ2-3; 8 bases agree with TRBD1. CDR1 is MDHEN and CDR2 is SYDVKM in the germline V gene. The length of the CDR3 is 16 residues. The trim removed 4 bases at V and 2 bases at J, leaving 8 bases unmatched. The CDR3 is CASSSPEGQATDTQYF. CDR3 DNA: TGTGCCAGCAGTTCCCCTGAGGGACAGGCCACAGATACGCAGTATTTT. Looking up the rest from reference TRBV28 and TRBJ2-3 gives the full variable domain: DVKVTQSSRYLVKRTGEKVFLECVQDMDHENMFWYRQDPGLGLRLIYFSYDVKMKEKGDIPEGYSVSREKKERFSLILESASTNQTSMYLCASSSPEGQATDTQYFGPGTRLTVL.